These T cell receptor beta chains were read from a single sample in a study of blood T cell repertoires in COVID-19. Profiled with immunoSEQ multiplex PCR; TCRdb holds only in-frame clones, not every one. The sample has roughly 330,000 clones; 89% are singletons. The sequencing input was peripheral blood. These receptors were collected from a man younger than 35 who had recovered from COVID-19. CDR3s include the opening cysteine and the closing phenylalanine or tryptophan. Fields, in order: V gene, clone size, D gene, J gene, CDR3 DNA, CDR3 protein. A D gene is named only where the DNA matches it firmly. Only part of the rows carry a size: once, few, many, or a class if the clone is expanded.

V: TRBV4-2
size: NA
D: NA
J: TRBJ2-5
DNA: TGTGCCAGCAGCTACCGTACGAGGGAGATAAAAGAGACCCAGTACTTC
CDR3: CASSYRTREIKETQYF

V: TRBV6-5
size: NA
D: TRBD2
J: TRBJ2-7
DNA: TGTGCCAGCATGAACCGGGAGGGTCTCATCTACGAGCAGTACTTC
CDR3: CASMNREGLIYEQYF

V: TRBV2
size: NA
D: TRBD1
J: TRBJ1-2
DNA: TGTGCCAGCAGGGACAGGGGGTTCTATGGCTACACCTTC
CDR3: CASRDRGFYGYTF

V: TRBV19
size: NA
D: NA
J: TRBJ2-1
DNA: TGTGCCAGTAGTATACGTCCCGACAGAGGCTCCTACAATGAGCAGTTCTTC
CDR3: CASSIRPDRGSYNEQFF

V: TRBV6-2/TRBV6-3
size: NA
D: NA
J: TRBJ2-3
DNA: TGTGCCAGCAGTAAGGGGCTGGGTCGCTTTAATACAGATACGCAGTATTTT
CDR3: CASSKGLGRFNTDTQYF

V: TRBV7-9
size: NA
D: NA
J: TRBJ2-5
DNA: TGTGCCAGCAGCTTAGCGGTAGCGTCAGAGACCCAGTACTTC
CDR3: CASSLAVASETQYF

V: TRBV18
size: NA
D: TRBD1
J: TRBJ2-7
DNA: TGTGCCAGCTCACCGGGGACAGGGCCTTACGAGCAGTACTTC
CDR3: CASSPGTGPYEQYF

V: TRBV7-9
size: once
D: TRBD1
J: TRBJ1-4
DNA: TGTGCCAGCAGCTTAGGGGGACAGAGGTACGAAAAACTGTTTTTT
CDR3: CASSLGGQRYEKLFF

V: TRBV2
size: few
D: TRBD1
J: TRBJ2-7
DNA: TGTGCCAGCAGCTCACAGGGGATGGTCTACGAGCAGTACTTC
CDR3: CASSSQGMVYEQYF

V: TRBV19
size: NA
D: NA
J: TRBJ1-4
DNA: TGTGCCAGTAGTATAGATCGAAACCAGAAACTGTTTTTT
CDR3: CASSIDRNQKLFF

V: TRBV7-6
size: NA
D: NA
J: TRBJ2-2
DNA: TGTGCCAGCAGCTTACTAGTATACGACGGGGAGCTGTTTTTT
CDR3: CASSLLVYDGELFF

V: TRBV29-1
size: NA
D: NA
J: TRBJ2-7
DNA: TGCAGCCCTGAAGCGGGACAACCATCCTACGAGCAGTACTTC
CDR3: CSPEAGQPSYEQYF

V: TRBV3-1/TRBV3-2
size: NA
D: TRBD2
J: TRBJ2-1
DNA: TGTGCCAGCAGCCAGACTAGCGGGAGCTGGGATGAGCAGTTCTTC
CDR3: CASSQTSGSWDEQFF

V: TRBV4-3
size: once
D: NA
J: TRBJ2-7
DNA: TGCGCCAGCAGCCAGCGATCCGGGACAATGAGTGGTGAGCAGTACTTC
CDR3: CASSQRSGTMSGEQYF

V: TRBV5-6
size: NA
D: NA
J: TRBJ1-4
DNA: TGTGCCAGCAGCCTATTAGGTTGGGAGAGAGAAAAACTGTTTTTT
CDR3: CASSLLGWEREKLFF

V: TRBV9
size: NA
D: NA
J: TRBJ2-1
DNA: TGTGCCAGCAGCGTAATTGAGAATGAGCAGTTCTTC
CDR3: CASSVIENEQFF

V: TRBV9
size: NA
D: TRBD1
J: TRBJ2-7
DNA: TGTGCCAGCAGCGTTGACGTCGGGACAGAATTAGCCTACGAGCAGTACTTC
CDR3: CASSVDVGTELAYEQYF

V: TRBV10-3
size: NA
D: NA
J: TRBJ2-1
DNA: TGTGCCATCAGTGCGTCTAACCCCACTTACAATGAGCAGTTCTTC
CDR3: CAISASNPTYNEQFF

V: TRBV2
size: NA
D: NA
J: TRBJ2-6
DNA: TGTGCCAGCAGTGAGGACAAACGTAGGTCTGGGGCCAACGTCCTGACTTTC
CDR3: CASSEDKRRSGANVLTF

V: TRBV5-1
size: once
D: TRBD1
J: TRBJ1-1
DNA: TGCGCCAGCAGCTTTCGGACAGGAATGAACACTGAAGCTTTCTTT
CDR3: CASSFRTGMNTEAFF

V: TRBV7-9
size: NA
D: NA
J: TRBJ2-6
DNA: TGTGCCAGCAGCTTAGTTGGACAGCTCTCTGGGGCCAACGTCCTGACTTTC
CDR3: CASSLVGQLSGANVLTF

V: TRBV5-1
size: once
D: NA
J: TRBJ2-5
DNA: TGCGCCAGCAGCTTGCTACAAGAGACCCAGTACTTC
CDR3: CASSLLQETQYF

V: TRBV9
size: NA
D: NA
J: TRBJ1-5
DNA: TGTGCCAGCAGCGTAGGCACAGGGCCTCAGCCCCAGCATTTT
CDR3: CASSVGTGPQPQHF

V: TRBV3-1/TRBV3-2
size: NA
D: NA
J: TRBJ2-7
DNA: TGTGCCAGCCTCGTTCCTTCTACGTTGGAGCAGTACTTC
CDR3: CASLVPSTLEQYF

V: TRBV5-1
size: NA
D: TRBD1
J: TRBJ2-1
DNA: TGCGCCAGCAAGGGACAGGGGGATTCCCGGGGGTCCTACAATGAGCAGTTCTTC
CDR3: CASKGQGDSRGSYNEQFF

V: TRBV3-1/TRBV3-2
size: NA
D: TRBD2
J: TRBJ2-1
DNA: TGTGCCAGCAGCAACCTAGCGGGAGATATCTACAATGAGCAGTTCTTC
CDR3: CASSNLAGDIYNEQFF

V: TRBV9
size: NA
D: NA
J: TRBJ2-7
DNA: TGTGCCAGCAGCGAATTTCCCTCCAGCTCCTACGAGCAGTACTTC
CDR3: CASSEFPSSSYEQYF

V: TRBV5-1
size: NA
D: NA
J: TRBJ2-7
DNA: TGCGCCAGCAGCTTGGGGCGGTCGGGGAGAGAGCAGTACTTC
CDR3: CASSLGRSGREQYF

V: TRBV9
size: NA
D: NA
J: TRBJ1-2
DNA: TGTGCCAGCAGCGTAACGGGGGGCTACTATGGCTACACCTTC
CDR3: CASSVTGGYYGYTF

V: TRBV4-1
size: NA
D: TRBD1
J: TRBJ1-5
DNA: TGCGCCAGCAGCCCAAAGACAGGGCCGGATCAGCCCCAGCATTTT
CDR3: CASSPKTGPDQPQHF

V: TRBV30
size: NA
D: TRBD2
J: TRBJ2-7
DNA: TGTGCCTGGAGACCCGCCGGGACTAGCGGCTCCTACGAGCAGTACTTC
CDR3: CAWRPAGTSGSYEQYF

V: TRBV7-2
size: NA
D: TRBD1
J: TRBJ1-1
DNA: TGTGCCAGCAGCTCGGACAGGGGGACTGAAGCTTTCTTT
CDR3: CASSSDRGTEAFF

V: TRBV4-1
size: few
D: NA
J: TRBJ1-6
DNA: TGCGCCAGCAGCCAAGAAGGGGCCCCGAGCCCCCTCCACTTT
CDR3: CASSQEGAPSPLHF

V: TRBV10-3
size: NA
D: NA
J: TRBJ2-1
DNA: TGTGCCATCAGTGGGCGTAGTGAGGAGCATGAGCAGTTCTTC
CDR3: CAISGRSEEHEQFF

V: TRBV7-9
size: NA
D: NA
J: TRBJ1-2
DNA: TGTGCCAGCAGCTTAGATGCAGCTAACTATGGCTACACCTTC
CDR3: CASSLDAANYGYTF

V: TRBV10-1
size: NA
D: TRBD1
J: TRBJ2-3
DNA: TGCGCCAGCAGTGAGTCGATAGGACAGGGATCAGATACGCAGTATTTT
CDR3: CASSESIGQGSDTQYF

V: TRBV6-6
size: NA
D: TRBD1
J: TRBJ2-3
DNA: TGTGCCAGCAGTTCGGGACAGGACCTCGTCACAGATACGCAGTATTTT
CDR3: CASSSGQDLVTDTQYF

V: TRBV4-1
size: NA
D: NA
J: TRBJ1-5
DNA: TGCGCCAGCAGCCAAGATCTGATCGAGCACGCCCAGCATTTT
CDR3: CASSQDLIEHAQHF

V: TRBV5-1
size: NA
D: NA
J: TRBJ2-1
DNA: TGCGCCAGCAGCTTGGGGACAGCCGGAGCCTACAATGAGCAGTTCTTC
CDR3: CASSLGTAGAYNEQFF

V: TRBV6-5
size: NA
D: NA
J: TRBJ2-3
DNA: TGTGCCAGCAGTTTGCGTACTAGACCTGATACGCAGTATTTT
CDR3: CASSLRTRPDTQYF